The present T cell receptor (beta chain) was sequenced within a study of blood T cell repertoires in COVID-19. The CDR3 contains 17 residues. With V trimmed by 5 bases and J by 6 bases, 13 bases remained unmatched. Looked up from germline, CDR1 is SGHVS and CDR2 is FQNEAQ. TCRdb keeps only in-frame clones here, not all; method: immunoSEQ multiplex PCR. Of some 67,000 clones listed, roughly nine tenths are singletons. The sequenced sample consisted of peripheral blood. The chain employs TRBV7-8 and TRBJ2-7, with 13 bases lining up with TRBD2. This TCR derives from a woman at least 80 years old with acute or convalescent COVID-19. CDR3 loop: CASSLWTSGSFKREQYF. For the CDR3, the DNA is TGTGCCAGCAGCCTGTGGACTAGCGGGAGTTTTAAGCGCGAGCAGTACTTC.